This is a list of T cell receptor beta chains from one sample in a study of CD8 T cells in Susac syndrome. TCRdb reprocessed the immunoSEQ multiplex PCR reads with MiXCR, giving one entry per CDR3 protein. The table records 200,000 or so distinct CDR3 sequences, roughly 96% of them present only once. Sequenced sample: CD4+ T cells from PBMCs. These receptors all stem from a human donor with multiple sclerosis. Each CDR3 is given with its conserved first and last residue. Each record gives: clone size, D gene, J gene, V gene, CDR3 protein, CDR3 DNA. A D gene is named only where the DNA matches it firmly. Part of the rows lack a size; the others show once, few, many or a class for expanded clones.

abundance: -; d_gene: -; j_gene: TRBJ2-4; v_gene: TRBV9; CDR3aa: CASSTIAEAKNIQYF; CDR3nt: TGTGCCAGCAGCACTATAGCGGAAGCCAAAAACATTCAGTACTTC
abundance: -; d_gene: TRBD2; j_gene: TRBJ2-3; v_gene: TRBV29-1; CDR3aa: CSVATSGADTQYF; CDR3nt: TGCAGCGTAGCAACTAGCGGCGCGGATACGCAGTATTTT
abundance: -; d_gene: TRBD1; j_gene: TRBJ2-7; v_gene: TRBV28; CDR3aa: CASSFAEDRGQKQYF; CDR3nt: TGTGCCAGCAGTTTTGCTGAGGACAGGGGGCAAAAGCAGTACTTC
abundance: -; d_gene: TRBD2; j_gene: TRBJ2-1; v_gene: TRBV20-1; CDR3aa: CSARTSGRAIGQFF; CDR3nt: TGCAGTGCTAGGACTAGCGGGAGGGCCATCGGGCAGTTCTTC
abundance: -; d_gene: TRBD1; j_gene: TRBJ2-7; v_gene: TRBV19; CDR3aa: CASSTTGTGTGQYF; CDR3nt: TGTGCCAGTAGTACGACCGGGACAGGCACGGGACAGTACTTC
abundance: -; d_gene: -; j_gene: TRBJ2-1; v_gene: TRBV6-1; CDR3aa: CASSEAKDNEQFF; CDR3nt: TGTGCCAGCAGTGAAGCCAAGGACAATGAGCAGTTCTTC
abundance: -; d_gene: -; j_gene: TRBJ1-5; v_gene: TRBV12-5; CDR3aa: CASGRQGQYSNQPQHF; CDR3nt: TGTGCTAGTGGCCGCCAAGGACAGTATAGCAATCAGCCCCAGCATTTT
abundance: -; d_gene: -; j_gene: TRBJ1-1; v_gene: TRBV6-6; CDR3aa: CASRLGENTEAFF; CDR3nt: TGTGCCAGCAGGTTGGGGGAAAACACTGAAGCTTTCTTT
abundance: once; d_gene: TRBD2; j_gene: TRBJ2-7; v_gene: TRBV30; CDR3aa: CAWSPGLAGGPHEQYF; CDR3nt: TGTGCCTGGAGCCCGGGACTAGCGGGAGGGCCCCACGAGCAGTACTTC
abundance: -; d_gene: TRBD1; j_gene: TRBJ1-3; v_gene: TRBV29-1; CDR3aa: CSARTGTGNTIYF; CDR3nt: TGCAGCGCTAGGACAGGGACTGGAAACACCATATATTTT
abundance: -; d_gene: TRBD1; j_gene: TRBJ1-1; v_gene: TRBV24-1; CDR3aa: CATRDRGAFF; CDR3nt: TGTGCCACCCGCGACAGGGGAGCTTTCTTT
abundance: -; d_gene: -; j_gene: TRBJ2-1; v_gene: TRBV20-1; CDR3aa: CSAGRVTEQFF; CDR3nt: TGCAGTGCGGGGCGGGTTACAGAGCAGTTCTTC
abundance: once; d_gene: TRBD1; j_gene: TRBJ2-7; v_gene: TRBV29-1; CDR3aa: CSVVPTGNEQYF; CDR3nt: TGCAGCGTTGTTCCGACAGGGAACGAGCAGTACTTC
abundance: -; d_gene: -; j_gene: TRBJ1-1; v_gene: TRBV20-1; CDR3aa: CSARGSRGTEAFF; CDR3nt: TGCAGTGCTAGAGGCTCAAGGGGCACTGAAGCTTTCTTT
abundance: -; d_gene: -; j_gene: TRBJ1-1; v_gene: TRBV20-1; CDR3aa: CSARDPLLGDTEAFF; CDR3nt: TGCAGTGCTAGAGATCCACTCCTGGGGGACACTGAAGCTTTCTTT
abundance: once; d_gene: TRBD2; j_gene: TRBJ2-7; v_gene: TRBV20-1; CDR3aa: CSAVTGLAGPESYEQYF; CDR3nt: TGCAGTGCCGTGACCGGACTAGCGGGGCCCGAATCCTACGAGCAGTACTTC
abundance: -; d_gene: TRBD2; j_gene: TRBJ2-5; v_gene: TRBV9; CDR3aa: CASSTAGGLEETQYF; CDR3nt: TGTGCCAGCAGCACAGCGGGGGGCCTGGAAGAGACCCAGTACTTC
abundance: -; d_gene: -; j_gene: TRBJ2-5; v_gene: TRBV7-9; CDR3aa: CASSRMMTQYF; CDR3nt: TGTGCCAGCAGCCGAATGATGACCCAGTACTTC
abundance: -; d_gene: -; j_gene: TRBJ1-1; v_gene: TRBV30; CDR3aa: CAWSTDPNTEAFF; CDR3nt: TGTGCCTGGAGTACGGACCCAAACACTGAAGCTTTCTTT
abundance: -; d_gene: -; j_gene: TRBJ1-1; v_gene: TRBV5-1; CDR3aa: CASRGSVSGTEAFF; CDR3nt: TGCGCCAGCAGGGGGAGCGTGTCGGGCACTGAAGCTTTCTTT
abundance: -; d_gene: -; j_gene: TRBJ2-7; v_gene: TRBV7-8; CDR3aa: CASSLVAEQYF; CDR3nt: TGTGCCAGCAGCTTAGTGGCCGAGCAGTACTTC
abundance: -; d_gene: -; j_gene: TRBJ1-5; v_gene: TRBV18; CDR3aa: CASSPRGESNQPQHF; CDR3nt: TGTGCCAGCTCACCACGAGGGGAAAGCAATCAGCCCCAGCATTTT
abundance: -; d_gene: -; j_gene: TRBJ1-2; v_gene: TRBV4-1; CDR3aa: CASSQSLLYGYTF; CDR3nt: TGCGCCAGCAGCCAATCGCTACTCTATGGCTACACCTTC
abundance: -; d_gene: TRBD1; j_gene: TRBJ2-6; v_gene: TRBV29-1; CDR3aa: CSVPTGGNSGANVLTF; CDR3nt: TGCAGCGTCCCCACAGGGGGCAACTCTGGGGCCAACGTCCTGACTTTC
abundance: -; d_gene: -; j_gene: TRBJ1-2; v_gene: TRBV20-1; CDR3aa: CSARWVGSYGYTF; CDR3nt: TGCAGTGCTCGGTGGGTGGGGAGCTATGGCTACACCTTC
abundance: -; d_gene: -; j_gene: TRBJ2-1; v_gene: TRBV5-1; CDR3aa: CASSLFVPKDEQFF; CDR3nt: TGCGCCAGCAGCTTGTTTGTCCCGAAGGATGAGCAGTTCTTC
abundance: -; d_gene: TRBD1; j_gene: TRBJ1-2; v_gene: TRBV5-1; CDR3aa: CASSPPPGQGYGYTF; CDR3nt: TGCGCCAGCAGCCCTCCCCCGGGACAGGGGTATGGCTACACCTTC
abundance: -; d_gene: TRBD1; j_gene: TRBJ1-2; v_gene: TRBV10-3; CDR3aa: CAISDIRGRSDGYTF; CDR3nt: TGTGCCATCAGTGATATCAGGGGGCGGTCGGACGGCTACACCTTC
abundance: -; d_gene: TRBD1; j_gene: TRBJ1-1; v_gene: TRBV7-3; CDR3aa: CASSLGQATEAFF; CDR3nt: TGTGCCAGCAGCTTAGGACAGGCCACTGAAGCTTTCTTT
abundance: -; d_gene: -; j_gene: TRBJ2-1; v_gene: TRBV27; CDR3aa: CASCSRYSPSYNEQFF; CDR3nt: TGTGCCAGCTGCAGCAGGTACTCCCCTTCCTACAATGAGCAGTTCTTC
abundance: -; d_gene: -; j_gene: TRBJ2-3; v_gene: TRBV7-3; CDR3aa: CASSLRGGIATDTQYF; CDR3nt: TGTGCCAGCAGCCTGAGAGGGGGGATCGCCACAGATACGCAGTATTTT
abundance: -; d_gene: -; j_gene: TRBJ1-1; v_gene: TRBV30; CDR3aa: CAWSVQASEAFF; CDR3nt: TGTGCCTGGAGTGTACAGGCGTCTGAAGCTTTCTTT
abundance: -; d_gene: TRBD1; j_gene: TRBJ1-2; v_gene: TRBV9; CDR3aa: CASSVRQGLPYGYTF; CDR3nt: TGTGCCAGCAGCGTACGACAGGGGCTCCCTTATGGCTACACCTTC
abundance: -; d_gene: -; j_gene: TRBJ2-2; v_gene: TRBV2; CDR3aa: CASFDREVGELFF; CDR3nt: TGTGCCAGCTTCGACAGGGAGGTCGGGGAGCTGTTTTTT
abundance: -; d_gene: -; j_gene: TRBJ2-1; v_gene: TRBV9; CDR3aa: CASSVDGDSSYNEQFF; CDR3nt: TGTGCCAGCAGCGTAGATGGGGACTCCTCCTACAATGAGCAGTTCTTC
abundance: -; d_gene: -; j_gene: TRBJ2-2; v_gene: TRBV3-1; CDR3aa: CASSHGNTGELFF; CDR3nt: TGTGCCAGCAGCCATGGGAACACCGGGGAGCTGTTTTTT
abundance: few; d_gene: -; j_gene: TRBJ1-5; v_gene: TRBV5-1; CDR3aa: CASSLLGNQPQHF; CDR3nt: TGCGCCAGCAGCTTGCTGGGAAATCAGCCCCAGCATTTT
abundance: -; d_gene: -; j_gene: TRBJ2-7; v_gene: TRBV14; CDR3aa: CASSLIRGYEQYF; CDR3nt: TGTGCCAGCAGTCTGATTAGGGGATACGAGCAGTACTTC
abundance: -; d_gene: -; j_gene: TRBJ2-5; v_gene: TRBV29-1; CDR3aa: CSGKAGQETQYF; CDR3nt: TGCAGCGGAAAGGCGGGTCAAGAGACCCAGTACTTC
abundance: -; d_gene: TRBD2; j_gene: TRBJ2-4; v_gene: TRBV20-1; CDR3aa: CSASVAGGAKNIQYF; CDR3nt: TGCAGTGCCAGTGTAGCGGGGGGCGCCAAAAACATTCAGTACTTC
abundance: -; d_gene: -; j_gene: TRBJ2-7; v_gene: TRBV5-4; CDR3aa: CASSLGTPSSYEQYF; CDR3nt: TGTGCCAGCAGCTTAGGGACGCCCAGCTCCTACGAGCAGTACTTC
abundance: -; d_gene: -; j_gene: TRBJ2-7; v_gene: TRBV9; CDR3aa: CASSVGGSTYEQYF; CDR3nt: TGTGCCAGCAGCGTAGGAGGGAGTACCTACGAGCAGTACTTC
abundance: -; d_gene: -; j_gene: TRBJ1-2; v_gene: TRBV25-1; CDR3aa: CASSGPPPAVGYTF; CDR3nt: TGTGCCAGCAGCGGACCCCCCCCGGCCGTTGGCTACACCTTC